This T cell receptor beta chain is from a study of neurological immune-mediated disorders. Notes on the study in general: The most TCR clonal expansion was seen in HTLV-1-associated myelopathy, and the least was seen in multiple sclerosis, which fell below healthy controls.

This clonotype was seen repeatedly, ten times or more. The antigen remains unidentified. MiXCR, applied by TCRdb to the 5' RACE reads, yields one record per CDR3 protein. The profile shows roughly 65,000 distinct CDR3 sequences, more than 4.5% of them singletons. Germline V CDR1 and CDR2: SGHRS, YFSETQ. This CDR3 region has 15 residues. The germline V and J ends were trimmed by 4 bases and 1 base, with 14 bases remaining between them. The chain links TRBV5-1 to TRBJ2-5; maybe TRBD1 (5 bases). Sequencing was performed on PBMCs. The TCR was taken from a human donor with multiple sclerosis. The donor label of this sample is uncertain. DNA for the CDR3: TGCGCCAGCAGCCTGTCGGCAGGGCGCCAAGAGACCCAGTACTTC. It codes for CASSLSAGRQETQYF.